Shown below are 7 T cell receptor beta chains from a single sample sequenced in a study of blood T cell repertoires in COVID-19. Sequenced by immunoSEQ multiplex PCR; TCRdb stores in-frame clones only, minus some. Of about 430,000 clones listed, roughly 90% are singletons. The sequencing input was PBMCs or T cells enriched from blood (not recorded which). These receptors came from a woman under 30 who had been exposed to COVID-19.

The rearrangement links TRBV11-2 to TRBJ1-6; 9 bases are a match to TRBD1. Germline V gives CDR1 SGHAT, CDR2 FQNNGV. V dropped 5 bases and J dropped 6; count of bases not matched to a gene: 11. The CDR3 covers 17 residues. CDR3 in amino acids: CASSLARQGEINSPLHF. CDR3 nucleotides: TGTGCCAGCAGCCTCGCCAGACAGGGGGAGATTAATTCACCCCTCCACTTT.

This clone showed up just a few times. The V and J genes are TRBV24-1 and TRBJ2-7; 9 nucleotides agree with TRBD1. V lost 4 bases to trimming and J lost 4 bases; unmatched junction nucleotides: 7. The CDR3 is 15 residues long. Per the germline V gene, CDR1 is KGHDR and CDR2 is SFDVKD. CDR3: CATSDSGTGKYEQYF. The CDR3 region has the DNA TGTGCCACCAGTGACTCCGGGACAGGGAAATACGAGCAGTACTTC.

The chain combines TRBV4-1 with TRBJ2-3; 9 positions match TRBD1. There are 20 residues in the CDR3. Germline values: CDR1 MGHRA, CDR2 YSYEKL. Trimming cost V 2 bases and J 3 bases; bases outside gene matches: 18. Here the CDR3 reads CASSQTSPGTGKARTDTQYF. The CDR3 DNA sequence: TGCGCCAGCAGCCAAACCAGCCCCGGGACAGGGAAAGCACGAACAGATACGCAGTATTTT.

V is TRBV5-1 and J is TRBJ1-2; TRBD1 matches 7 bases. With V trimmed by 6 bases and J by 6 bases, 11 bases remained unmatched. This CDR3 has 14 amino acids. Germline V gene data show CDR1 as SGHRS and CDR2 as YFSETQ. The CDR3 DNA reads as TGCGCCAGCAAAGCGACAGGGATGGTACATGGCTACACCTTC. It translates to CASKATGMVHGYTF.

The J gene is TRBJ1-5, the V gene TRBV5-6; D gene ambiguous. Germline values: CDR1 SGHDT, CDR2 YYEEEE. The germline V and J ends were trimmed by 1 base and 7 bases, with 18 bases remaining between them. This CDR3 is built from 16 residues. The CDR3 DNA sequence: TGTGCCAGCAGCTTGCATTTAGGCTGGGAGGGACAGCCCCAGCATTTT. It translates to CASSLHLGWEGQPQHF. Combining the CDR3 with reference TRBV5-6 and TRBJ1-5 gives the whole variable domain DAGVTQSPTHLIKTRGQQVTLRCSPKSGHDTVSWYQQALGQGPQFIFQYYEEEERQRGNFPDRFSGHQFPNYSSELNVNALLLGDSALYLCASSLHLGWEGQPQHFGDGTRLSIL.

The chain uses TRBV7-9 and TRBJ2-1, with 7 bases matching TRBD2. CDR3 length: 14 residues. Per the germline V gene, CDR1 is SEHNR and CDR2 is FQNEAQ (reference sequence). V shed 6 bases, J shed 2 bases, and the junction held 4 bases outside the gene matches. The CDR3 sequence is CASSYGTTYNEQFF. The CDR3 nucleotides read TGTGCCAGCAGTTACGGGACTACCTACAATGAGCAGTTCTTC.

This sequence joins TRBV4-1 and TRBJ2-7, with TRBD1 identical over 10 bases. Germline V lookup: CDR1 MGHRA, CDR2 YSYEKL. After removal of 1 base from V and 1 base from J, the junction contained 1 base not matched to a gene. The CDR3 is 15 residues long. For the CDR3, the DNA is TGCGCCAGCAGCCAAGCGGGACAGGGGTCCTACGAGCAGTACTTC. Translated: CASSQAGQGSYEQYF.